What follows are 11 T cell receptor beta chains derived from one specimen sequenced in a study of T cell responses to AZD1222 COVID-19 vaccine. Profiled with immunoSEQ multiplex PCR; TCRdb holds only in-frame clones, not every one. The table records about 180,000 clones, around 90% of them present only once. Specimen: peripheral blood, collected 28 days after the second AZD1222 dose. The receptors derive from an adult who received the AZD1222 COVID-19 vaccine.

The chain employs TRBV6-2 or TRBV6-3 and TRBJ1-1; unclear D gene. The CDR3 covers 11 residues. From germline, CDR1 is MNHEY and CDR2 SVGEGT. V shed 3 bases and J shed 11 bases, with 10 bases lying between them. The chain's CDR3 is CASSYDYGAFF. The CDR3 DNA sequence: TGTGCCAGCAGTTATGACTACGGCGCTTTCTTT.

The V gene is TRBV7-9, the J gene TRBJ1-2, with a tentative D call TRBD1 (5 bases). Between the trimmed V and J ends, which lost 7 bases and 4 bases, there was a span of 16 bases. The CDR3 loop spans 14 amino acids. Germline-derived CDR1 and CDR2 are SEHNR and FQNEAQ (reference sequence). The DNA for the CDR3 is TGTGCCAGCACCAAGGTGGGGGGAATCTATGGCTACACCTTC. Protein sequence: CASTKVGGIYGYTF.

V and J are TRBV28 and TRBJ2-2; the match to TRBD2 covers 8 bases. The CDR3 consists of 18 residues. V lost 8 bases, J lost 4 bases, and 18 bases stayed unmatched. CDR1 and CDR2 (germline): MDHEN, SYDVKM. The CDR3 sequence is CASSSPSRGGPSTGELFF. The CDR3 DNA reads as TGTGCCAGCTCTTCTCCCTCCCGGGGGGGGCCGAGCACCGGGGAGCTGTTTTTT.

This chain connects TRBV18 to TRBJ2-1, with 10 bases identical to TRBD1. From germline, CDR1 is KGHSH and CDR2 LQKENI. Trimming cost V 3 bases and J 9 bases; bases outside gene matches: 11. The CDR3 length is 16 residues. The CDR3 region is CASSPPGTGVRGEQFF. The CDR3, as DNA: TGTGCCAGCTCACCTCCCGGGACAGGGGTACGTGGTGAGCAGTTCTTC.

The rearrangement joins TRBV4-2 to TRBJ2-7; D perhaps matches TRBD2 (6 bases). CDR3 length equals 14 residues. Trimming took off 3 bases at V and 4 bases at J, with 13 bases between the two ends. CDR1 is LGHNA, CDR2 YNFKEQ, per germline. DNA for the CDR3: TGTGCCAGCAGCCAGGTAGCGGCGGGGTACGAGCAGTACTTC. Translation gives CASSQVAAGYEQYF.

The chain is built from TRBV5-4 and TRBJ2-3; 12 bases map to TRBD2. This CDR3 is built from 16 residues. Germline V gene lookup returns CDR1 SGHNT and CDR2 YYREEE (reference sequence). Unmatched junction bases numbered 5, after V lost 1 base and J lost 5 bases. The CDR3 DNA reads TGTGCCAGCAGCTTGTGGGGACTAGCGGGTTTAGATACGCAGTATTTT. This codes for CASSLWGLAGLDTQYF. Full variable domain (remainder filled in from reference TRBV5-4 and TRBJ2-3): ETGVTQSPTHLIKTRGQQVTLRCSSQSGHNTVSWYQQALGQGPQFIFQYYREEENGRGNFPPRFSGLQFPNYSSELNVNALELDDSALYLCASSLWGLAGLDTQYFGPGTRLTVL.

The rearrangement joins TRBV13 to TRBJ2-7; D call uncertain. There are 13 residues in the CDR3. The V gene lost 1 base and the J gene lost 7 bases, with 11 bases spanning the gap. Germline CDR1 reads PRHDT; CDR2 reads FYEKMQ (reference sequence). This CDR3 reads CASSLAPLQEQYF. The CDR3 bases are TGTGCCAGCAGCTTAGCACCCCTGCAGGAGCAGTACTTC.

This chain connects TRBV6-5 to TRBJ2-1; D uncertain. The CDR3 contains 13 residues. Trimming took 6 bases from V and 0 from J, leaving 6 bases between them. The germline gives CDR1 MNHEY, CDR2 SVGAGI. The CDR3 loop is CASSPASYNEQFF. DNA for the CDR3: TGTGCCAGCAGCCCAGCCTCCTACAATGAGCAGTTCTTC.

Here the CDR3 reads CASSPAIGLAASYEQYF. CDR3 nucleotide sequence: TGTGCCAGCAGCCCCGCTATCGGACTAGCGGCTTCCTACGAGCAGTACTTC. This chain joins TRBV7-9 and TRBJ2-7, with TRBD2 matching 10 bases. CDR3 length equals 17 residues. V lost 5 bases to trimming and J lost 1 base; unmatched junction nucleotides: 11. CDR1 is SEHNR, CDR2 FQNEAQ, per germline (reference sequence).

The rearrangement links TRBV5-1 to TRBJ2-2; D is possibly TRBD1 or TRBD2 (5 bases each). Germline V CDR1 and CDR2: SGHRS, YFSETQ. CDR3 size: 17 residues. Trimming removed 0 bases from V and 6 bases from J, with 18 bases in between. This CDR3 reads CASSLVRARGRAGELFF. CDR3 sequence (DNA): TGCGCCAGCAGCTTGGTCAGGGCTCGAGGGAGAGCCGGGGAGCTGTTTTTT.

This chain links TRBV5-4 with TRBJ1-1, with 7 positions matching TRBD1. CDR3 length: 14 residues. The germline V gene encodes CDR1 SGHNT and CDR2 YYREEE (reference sequence). Trimming at V came to 4 bases and at J to 2 bases, leaving 5 bases not matched to a gene. The CDR3 region is CASSPRQGNTEAFF. For the CDR3, the DNA is TGTGCCAGCAGCCCAAGACAGGGTAACACTGAAGCTTTCTTT.